This T cell receptor (beta chain) originates from a study of quantifying T cell responses using KT2 cells. Study at large: cDNA was made from DNase-treated RNA using alpha and beta constant primers. The second PCR ran as a qPCR until a predetermined fluorescence threshold was reached. The T4 ligation step was estimated to exceed 9.5% efficiency under optimum conditions.

Each cDNA got a UMI-containing oligo ligated at its 3' end. An equimolar mix of RC1.1 and RC1.2 primed the beta chain across TRBC1 and TRBC2. From the second PCR onward, TCR alpha and beta chains were processed separately. TCRdb fed the UMI-ligation and nested PCR reads into MiXCR, producing one record per CDR3 protein. The data hold around 56,000 distinct CDR3 sequences, with about 12% observed a single time. Different KT2-to-PBMC ratios were created with a constant PBMC count. This CDR3 contains 14 residues. The V gene's germline CDR1 is SEHNR and CDR2 FQNEAQ (reference sequence). V lost 5 bases and J 2 bases, leaving 11 bases between the germline ends. This clonotype was observed a few times.

This sequence joins TRBV7-9 and TRBJ2-3; D call uncertain. This clonotype was obtained from a human donor. Input material: PBMCs spiked with cells of the T cell clone KT2. Here the CDR3 reads CASSRSKTTDTQYF. CDR3 coding DNA: TGTGCCAGCAGCCGAAGCAAAACCACAGATACGCAGTATTTT.